This T cell receptor (beta chain) is from a study of regulatory T cells in long-lasting Graves disease. At the level of the study: It was over 5 years of antithyroid drugs, with positive TSH receptor antibodies, that meant persistent Graves' disease.

Investigators prepared the TCR beta libraries by applying iRepertoire HTBI primers and Arm-PCR of CDR3 regions. TCRdb re-called the multiplex PCR reads through MiXCR, storing one row per CDR3 protein. This table has a few hundred thousand distinct CDR3 sequences, around 24% appearing once. This clonotype turned up a few times. Its antigen is not identified. Study results and limitations: Newly diagnosed patients had higher TCR diversity than persistent Graves' patients did. Whereas new patients shared 870 or so public clonotypes, persistent patients shared more, at approximately 2,500. Segments TRBV28, TRBJ1-2 and TRBJ2-5 showed preferential usage in persistent disease.

Germline V gene lookup returns CDR1 DFQATT and CDR2 SNEGSKA (reference sequence). Unmatched junction bases numbered 4, after V lost 4 bases and J lost 3 bases. The CDR3 totals 13 residues. The sample's time point: persistent/refractory GD, antithyroid drugs over 5 years with positive TRAb. RNA extracted from PBMCs served as the sequencing template. The sequence was obtained from a female donor with Graves disease. The chain carries TRBV20-1 and TRBJ2-5, with TRBD2 matching 8 bases. The sample consisted of peripheral blood mononuclear cells (PBMCs), taken when the disease was refractory, from a patient treated with antithyroid drugs. CDR3: CSAIETSEETQYF. CDR3 DNA: TGCAGTGCTATTGAGACTAGCGAAGAGACCCAGTACTTC.